This TCR beta chain was documented in a study of blood T cell repertoires in COVID-19. Study-level information: PBMCs, B-cell-depleted T cells, or T cells provided the cDNA or gDNA that made up the material.

TCRdb's copy holds only in-frame clones and misses some; the assay was immunoSEQ multiplex PCR. The top ten clones hold 4.5% to 6% of a sample with under 300,000 clones, roughly 80% of them seen once. Per the germline V gene, CDR1 is LGHNA and CDR2 is YNFKEQ. V lost 0 bases and J lost 9; bases outside the gene matches: 6. This CDR3 has 15 residues. This sequence joins TRBV4-2 and TRBJ2-7; the match to TRBD1 covers 12 bases. Sequencing used peripheral blood. The TCR sequence derives from a woman of 80 years or more with active or convalescent COVID-19. The CDR3 here is CASSQEGDRGLRQYF. CDR3 bases: TGTGCCAGCAGCCAAGAAGGGGACAGGGGGCTAAGGCAGTACTTC.